The 29 T cell receptor beta chains presented below share a single source sample, sequenced in a study of human T cells and chemical hapten exposure. TCRdb reprocessed the RACE reads with MiXCR, giving one entry per CDR3 protein. The sample carries 110,000 or so distinct CDR3 sequences, less than 35% recorded once. Time point in this sample: patch test 3, about 24 weeks after DPC sensitization. Specified treatment: therapeutic diphenylcyclopropenone sensitization with weekly scalp DPC. The sequencing here drew on whole blood, taken in connection with sensitization to the hapten diphenylcyclopropenone (DPC). The receptors shown here come from a middle-aged man with alopecia areata. Some clones in this sample may be carry-over from other donors' samples.

V is TRBV28 and J is TRBJ2-7; unclear D gene. Germline assignment: CDR1 MDHEN and CDR2 SYDVKM. Between the trimmed V and J ends, which lost 3 bases and 1 base, there was a span of 10 bases. The CDR3 spans 14 residues. This CDR3 is CASSFTGRSYEQYF. The CDR3 DNA reads as TGTGCCAGCAGTTTTACGGGTCGTTCCTACGAGCAGTACTTC. The full variable domain, in which reference TRBV28 and TRBJ2-7 provide the parts outside the CDR3, is DVKVTQSSRYLVKRTGEKVFLECVQDMDHENMFWYRQDPGLGLRLIYFSYDVKMKEKGDIPEGYSVSREKKERFSLILESASTNQTSMYLCASSFTGRSYEQYFGPGTRLTVT.

The DNA for the CDR3 is TGTGCCAGCAGCTTAGAGAGGGGCACTAGCCGCACAGATACGCAGTATTTT. Its protein product is CASSLERGTSRTDTQYF. The chain joins TRBV7-9 to TRBJ2-3, with a weak D call TRBD2 (6 bases). This CDR3 region has 17 residues. The V and J ends lost 1 base and 1 base respectively, with 15 bases between them. Looked up from germline, CDR1 is SEHNR and CDR2 is FQNEAQ (reference sequence). Filled out from reference TRBV7-9 and TRBJ2-3, the complete variable domain reads DTGVSQNPRHKITKRGQNVTFRCDPISEHNRLYWYRQTLGQGPEFLTYFQNEAQLEKSRLLSDRFSAERPKGSFSTLEIQRTEQGDSAMYLCASSLERGTSRTDTQYFGPGTRLTVL.

This clonotype was counted a few times. CDR3 nucleotides: TGTGCCAGCAGTTTATTGGCGGGGGCCTACAATGAGCAGTTCTTC. It translates to CASSLLAGAYNEQFF. The chain combines TRBV27 with TRBJ2-1, with TRBD2 identical over 7 bases. CDR3 length: 15 amino acids. Trimming took 1 base from V and 2 from J; bases not matched to a gene: 2. The germline V gene encodes CDR1 MNHEY and CDR2 SMNVEV (reference sequence).

The chain links TRBV5-1 to TRBJ2-6, with TRBD2 as a possible D gene (6 bases). Germline values: CDR1 SGHRS, CDR2 YFSETQ. The ends were cut back, 0 bases at V and 2 bases at J, with 9 bases in the middle. CDR3 length: 16 residues. DNA for the CDR3: TGCGCCAGCAGCTTGGAAGGGACTGCTGGGGCCAACGTCCTGACTTTC. It encodes CASSLEGTAGANVLTF.

The table lists this clonotype with a few counts. The V gene is TRBV5-1, the J gene TRBJ2-5; D gene ambiguous. The germline V gene has CDR1 SGHRS and CDR2 YFSETQ. Trimming removed 1 base at V and 5 bases at J, with 12 bases between. The CDR3 length is 14 residues. CDR3 protein: CASSLSAVSETQYF. The CDR3 DNA sequence: TGCGCCAGCAGCTTGTCGGCGGTTTCGGAGACCCAGTACTTC.

This clonotype was picked up a small number of times. This chain joins TRBV20-1 and TRBJ2-1; D not certain. This CDR3 comprises 13 residues. Germline CDR1 DFQATT, CDR2 SNEGSKA (reference sequence). The V and J ends lost 0 bases and 9 bases respectively, with 12 bases between them. CDR3 residues: CSAREGMRVEQFF. As DNA, the CDR3 is TGCAGTGCTAGAGAGGGGATGAGAGTTGAGCAGTTCTTC.

This clonotype was observed a few times. The J gene is TRBJ2-5, the V gene TRBV6-1; 8 positions agree with TRBD1. Germline V gene sequence: CDR1 MNHNS, CDR2 SASEGT. The CDR3 is 15 residues long. V shed 3 bases and J 5 bases; nucleotides not matched to a gene: 8. The CDR3 nucleotides are TGTGCCAGCAGTGACCCGACAGGGGCAGGGGAGACCCAGTACTTC. Protein: CASSDPTGAGETQYF.

V and J are TRBV7-9 and TRBJ1-1; no firm D call. This CDR3 has 14 residues. Trimming took 5 bases from V and 1 from J, leaving 11 bases between them. From germline, CDR1 is SEHNR and CDR2 FQNEAQ (reference sequence). This CDR3 is CASSPSWQNTEAFF. In DNA form, the CDR3 reads TGTGCCAGCAGCCCCAGTTGGCAGAACACTGAAGCTTTCTTT.

This clonotype has more than one count but fewer than ten. V is TRBV7-8 and J is TRBJ2-3; possible D gene TRBD1, 6 bases. The CDR3 is made up of 16 amino acids. Trimming stripped 3 bases from V and 1 base from J, with 14 bases between. Per the germline V gene, CDR1 is SGHVS and CDR2 is FQNEAQ. The chain's CDR3 is CASSFYRVRGTDTQYF. CDR3 sequence (DNA): TGTGCCAGCAGCTTTTACAGGGTACGAGGCACAGATACGCAGTATTTT.

The rearrangement uses TRBV28 and TRBJ2-3; possibly TRBD1 for D (6 bases). The CDR3 sequence is 16 residues long. V lost 6 bases, J lost 0 bases, and 16 bases lay in between. Germline V gene lookup returns CDR1 MDHEN and CDR2 SYDVKM. The CDR3 reads CASRTGQRSSTDTQYF. Here the CDR3 DNA reads TGTGCCAGCAGAACAGGACAGCGCTCTAGCACAGATACGCAGTATTTT.

This clonotype was counted only a few times. V usage is TRBV9 and J usage is TRBJ2-3; D might be TRBD2 (6 bases). Germline lookup yields CDR1 SGDLS and CDR2 YYNGEE. The V end lost 0 bases, the J end lost 4 bases, and 12 bases lay between the germline ends. The CDR3 length is 15 residues. The CDR3 DNA sequence: TGTGCCAGCAGCGTAGACGGGGGAATGGCAGATACGCAGTATTTT. Translating it yields CASSVDGGMADTQYF. Complete variable domain (other parts from reference TRBV9 and TRBJ2-3): DSGVTQTPKHLITATGQRVTLRCSPRSGDLSVYWYQQSLDQGLQFLIQYYNGEERAKGNILERFSAQQFPDLHSELNLSSLELGDSALYFCASSVDGGMADTQYFGPGTRLTVL.

This clonotype was picked up a small number of times. The chain employs TRBV28 and TRBJ1-1; D not resolved. The germline gives CDR1 MDHEN, CDR2 SYDVKM. Trimming stripped 1 base from V and 4 bases from J, with 16 bases between. The CDR3 has 16 residues. The CDR3 region has the DNA TGTGCCAGCAGTTTATTTCCCCCACCCGGAACCACTGAAGCTTTCTTT. This sequence encodes CASSLFPPPGTTEAFF.

The chain recombines TRBV7-6 with TRBJ2-3; D gene unclear. Germline V CDR1 and CDR2: SGHVS, FNYEAQ. CDR3 length equals 14 residues. Trimming cost V 4 bases and J 1 base, with 9 bases left between them. The CDR3 sequence: CASSSSPGTDTQYF. CDR3 coding DNA: TGTGCCAGCAGCTCTTCCCCCGGCACAGATACGCAGTATTTT.

The chain couples TRBV25-1 to TRBJ1-2; D unclear. The germline gives CDR1 MGHDK, CDR2 SYGVNS. The CDR3 is 14 amino acids. V lost 7 bases to trimming and J lost 2 bases, with 14 bases between them. The CDR3: CASIPNGGNYGYTF. The CDR3 nucleotides are TGTGCCAGCATCCCGAACGGAGGGAACTATGGCTACACCTTC.

By frequency in the sample, this clonotype is medium-sized. The chain has TRBV11-3 and TRBJ2-4; tentative D call: TRBD1 (6 bases). CDR1 is SGHNT, CDR2 YENEEA, per germline. The CDR3 runs 14 residues. V was pared by 4 bases and J by 1 base, with 8 bases between. CDR3 sequence: CASSYRVAKNIQYF. As DNA, the CDR3 is TGTGCCAGCAGCTACAGGGTTGCCAAAAACATTCAGTACTTC.

The chain recombines TRBV10-1 with TRBJ2-1, with D possibly TRBD2 on 6 matching bases. V was clipped by 10 bases and J by 4 bases, with 20 bases between them. Per germline, CDR1 WNHNN and CDR2 SYGVQD (reference sequence). This CDR3 has 15 amino acids. CDR3: CANIQTGTDYNEQFF. In DNA form, the CDR3 reads TGCGCCAACATACAGACCGGGACTGATTACAATGAGCAGTTCTTC.

This chain uses TRBV7-9 with TRBJ2-5; D tentatively reads TRBD1 or TRBD2 (6 bases each). The CDR3 is 17 amino acids. Looked up from germline, CDR1 is SEHNR and CDR2 is FQNEAQ (reference sequence). V lost 5 bases and J 0 bases, leaving 19 bases between the germline ends. Here the CDR3 DNA reads TGTGCCAGCAGCCCAACCCAGGTCGGGGGCTACCAAGAGACCCAGTACTTC. This gives the protein CASSPTQVGGYQETQYF.

The sample holds a few counts of this clonotype. The rearrangement joins TRBV2 to TRBJ2-5; 7 nucleotides agree with TRBD1. Germline CDR1 and CDR2: SNHLY and FYNNEI. The CDR3 totals 14 residues. V lost 8 bases to trimming and J lost 1 base; unmatched junction nucleotides: 7. The CDR3 nucleotides read TGTGCCAGCGGAAACTCAGGGGGCCAAGAGACCCAGTACTTC. It is translated as CASGNSGGQETQYF.

This clonotype was picked up a small number of times. The V call is TRBV7-2, the J call TRBJ2-7; 7 bases map to TRBD1. With 5 bases clipped from V and 10 bases from J, the junction kept 11 bases outside the gene matches. CDR1 is SGHTA and CDR2 is FQGNSA in the germline V gene. The CDR3 has 13 residues. Here the CDR3 reads CASSTQTGPLQYF. CDR3 sequence (DNA): TGTGCCAGCAGCACCCAGACAGGGCCCTTACAGTACTTC.

The gene calls are TRBV29-1 and TRBJ2-7; TRBD2 aligns across 13 bases. The CDR3 covers 13 residues. CDR1 is SQVTM and CDR2 is ANQGSEA in the germline V gene. The ends lost 7 bases at V and 3 bases at J; junction bases unmatched: 3. CDR3 region: CSAGLAGVYEQYF. The CDR3 DNA follows: TGCAGCGCCGGACTAGCGGGGGTCTACGAGCAGTACTTC.

This chain links TRBV29-1 with TRBJ1-2; D may be TRBD1 (5 bases). The CDR3 runs to 10 residues. The V gene lost 3 bases and the J gene lost 6 bases, with 5 bases spanning the gap. Per the germline V gene, CDR1 is SQVTM and CDR2 is ANQGSEA. CDR3 sequence (DNA): TGCAGCGTTGACAGGGATGGCTACACCTTC. Its protein is CSVDRDGYTF. The full variable domain, its missing parts supplied by reference TRBV29-1 and TRBJ1-2, is SAVISQKPSRDICQRGTSLTIQCQVDSQVTMMFWYRQQPGQSLTLIATANQGSEATYESGFVIDKFPISRPNLTFSTLTVSNMSPEDSSIYLCSVDRDGYTFGSGTRLTVV.

This clonotype turned up a few times. The chain has TRBV5-1 and TRBJ2-1; D is unresolved. Per the germline V gene, CDR1 is SGHRS and CDR2 is YFSETQ. The V end lost 0 bases, the J end lost 10 bases, and 8 bases lay between the germline ends. The CDR3 extends over 12 amino acids. This CDR3 reads CASSLEAMEQFF. CDR3 coding DNA: TGCGCCAGCAGCTTGGAAGCCATGGAGCAGTTCTTC.

The V and J genes are TRBV10-3 and TRBJ2-3, with D perhaps matching TRBD2 (6 bases). CDR3 length equals 17 residues. CDR1 and CDR2 from the germline V gene are ENHRY and SYGVKD. The V end was cut by 2 bases, the J end by 2 bases, with 17 bases between. The CDR3 sequence is CAISEGAGGMVTDTQYF. The CDR3 DNA reads TGTGCCATCAGTGAGGGGGCCGGCGGGATGGTCACAGATACGCAGTATTTT.

V is TRBV28 and J is TRBJ2-7; 7 nucleotides match TRBD2. Unmatched junction bases numbered 17, after V lost 3 bases and J lost 9 bases. Germline CDR1 and CDR2: MDHEN and SYDVKM. The CDR3 sequence is 16 residues long. CDR3 residues: CASSFMYSRGRPAQYF. CDR3 nucleotides: TGTGCCAGCAGTTTTATGTACTCGCGGGGGAGGCCAGCGCAGTACTTC.

A few counts support this clonotype. DNA of the CDR3: TGTGCCACGAATTCGGACAGGGAGAACACCGGGGAGCTGTTTTTT. It translates to CATNSDRENTGELFF. This chain links TRBV10-3 with TRBJ2-2; 8 nucleotides line up with TRBD1. The V and J ends lost 10 bases and 1 base, in that order; junction bases with no gene match: 8. The CDR3 runs 15 residues. CDR1 ENHRY and CDR2 SYGVKD come from the germline V gene.

This clonotype was counted between two and nine times. The genes are TRBV28 and TRBJ1-1; D unresolved. The V and J ends lost 2 bases and 7 bases respectively, with 8 bases between them. CDR3 length: 12 residues. Germline values: CDR1 MDHEN, CDR2 SYDVKM. In DNA form, the CDR3 reads TGTGCCAGCAGTTTACCCGGACTTGAAGCTTTCTTT. This encodes CASSLPGLEAFF.

This chain uses TRBV6-1 with TRBJ2-7; TRBD2 matches 14 bases. The germline CDR1 and CDR2 sequences are MNHNS and SASEGT. The length of the CDR3 is 15 residues. The J segment lost 3 bases and the V segment lost 4 bases, leaving 2 bases of the junction unmatched. CDR3 amino acids: CASSAGTSGGYEQYV. The CDR3 DNA follows: TGTGCCAGCAGTGCCGGGACTAGCGGGGGCTACGAGCAGTACGTC.

This clonotype was observed a handful of times. V is TRBV6-1 and J is TRBJ2-5, with D tentatively TRBD1 (5 bases). Germline-derived CDR1 and CDR2 are MNHNS and SASEGT. Trimming removed 0 bases at V and 4 bases at J, with 18 bases between. This CDR3 is 17 amino acids long. In DNA form, the CDR3 reads TGTGCCAGCAGTGAAGCTCCCCCTTGGGGCGGTAGAGAGACCCAGTACTTC. Encoded protein: CASSEAPPWGGRETQYF.

The rearrangement joins TRBV4-3 to TRBJ2-7, with TRBD2 matching 13 bases. The CDR3 sequence is 17 residues long. CDR1 is LGHNA, CDR2 YSLEER, per germline. J lost 3 bases, V lost 4 bases, and 9 bases had no gene match. This chain's CDR3 is CASSPKAGTSGNYEQYF. The CDR3 nucleotides are TGCGCCAGCAGCCCGAAGGCCGGGACTAGCGGGAACTACGAGCAGTACTTC.